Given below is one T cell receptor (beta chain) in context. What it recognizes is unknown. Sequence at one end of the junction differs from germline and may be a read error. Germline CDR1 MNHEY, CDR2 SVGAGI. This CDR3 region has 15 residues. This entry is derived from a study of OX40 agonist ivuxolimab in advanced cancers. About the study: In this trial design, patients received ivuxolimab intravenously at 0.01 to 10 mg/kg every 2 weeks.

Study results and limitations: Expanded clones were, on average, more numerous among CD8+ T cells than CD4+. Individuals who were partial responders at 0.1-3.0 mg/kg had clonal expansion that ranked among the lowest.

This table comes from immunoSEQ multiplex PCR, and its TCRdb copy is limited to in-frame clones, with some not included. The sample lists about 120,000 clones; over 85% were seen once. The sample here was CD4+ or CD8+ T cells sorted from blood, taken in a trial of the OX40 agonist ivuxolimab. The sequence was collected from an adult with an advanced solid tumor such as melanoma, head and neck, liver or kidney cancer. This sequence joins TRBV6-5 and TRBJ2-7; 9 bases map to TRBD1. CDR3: CASSRSGTGSFEQYF. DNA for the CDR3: TGTGCCAGCAGCCGATCTGGGACAGGGTCCTTCGAGCAGTACTTC.